The clone carrying this T cell receptor (beta chain) was counted a few times. Looked up from germline, CDR1 is MGHRA and CDR2 is YSYEKL. The CDR3 runs to 16 residues. J gave up 0 bases and V 2 bases, and 4 bases lay outside the gene matches. The data originate from a study of T cell repertoires in cytomegalovirus infection. TCRdb reprocessed the reads with MiXCR, giving one entry per CDR3 protein. The sample lists some 320,000 distinct CDR3 sequences; over 7.5% were seen once. The sequence was collected from a human donor in good health (CMV status not recorded). Some clones in this sample may be carry-over from other donors' samples. V usage is TRBV4-1 and J usage is TRBJ1-5; 7 bases line up with TRBD1. The source material was PBMCs. CDR3 coding DNA: TGCGCCAGCAGCCAAACAGACAGGGCTAGCAATCAGCCCCAGCATTTT. This encodes CASSQTDRASNQPQHF.